The 21 T cell receptor beta chains below were found in one sample sequenced in a study of blood T cell repertoires in COVID-19. The assay was immunoSEQ multiplex PCR, and TCRdb's table has in-frame clones only and misses some. Of roughly 250,000 clones in the sample, nearly 95% are singletons; the top ten hold roughly 0.79%. The sample was peripheral blood. Source of these receptors: a man aged 30 to 45 with COVID-19, enrolled during active disease.

The V and J genes are TRBV11-2 and TRBJ1-4; no clear D gene. The CDR3 has 14 residues. V lost 3 bases, J lost 4 bases, and 9 bases lay in between. In germline, CDR1 is SGHAT, CDR2 FQNNGV. This chain's CDR3 is CASSFYSHNEKLFF. CDR3 nucleotide sequence: TGTGCCAGCAGCTTCTACAGTCATAATGAAAAACTGTTTTTT.

In DNA form, the CDR3 reads TGCAGCGGCGAAGGCGGACTAGGTAAGGACAATGAGCAGTTCTTC. Translated: CSGEGGLGKDNEQFF. The chain employs TRBV29-1 and TRBJ2-1; 7 bases are a match to TRBD2. The ends lost 7 bases at V and 5 bases at J; junction bases unmatched: 14. This CDR3 has 15 amino acids. Germline CDR1 SQVTM, CDR2 ANQGSEA.

The chain is built from TRBV9 and TRBJ1-1; D is unresolved. CDR1 and CDR2 (germline): SGDLS, YYNGEE. The CDR3 is 14 residues long. V lost 3 bases, J lost 3 bases, and 12 bases lay in between. CDR3 protein: CASSALSQDTEAFF. The DNA of the CDR3 is TGTGCCAGCAGCGCACTGTCGCAGGACACTGAAGCTTTCTTT. Full variable domain (outside the CDR3, taken from reference TRBV9 and TRBJ1-1): DSGVTQTPKHLITATGQRVTLRCSPRSGDLSVYWYQQSLDQGLQFLIQYYNGEERAKGNILERFSAQQFPDLHSELNLSSLELGDSALYFCASSALSQDTEAFFGQGTRLTVV.

The chain recombines TRBV2 with TRBJ1-5; D uncertain. Germline V gives CDR1 SNHLY, CDR2 FYNNEI. The length of the CDR3 is 15 residues. Trimming cost V 5 bases and J 4 bases, with 15 bases left between them. CDR3 in amino acids: CASSSRPRGNQPQHF. CDR3 in DNA: TGTGCCAGCAGTTCCCGGCCCCGCGGGAATCAGCCCCAGCATTTT.

V is TRBV11-2 and J is TRBJ2-1; 9 nucleotides agree with TRBD2. The CDR3 is 17 residues long. The junction had 13 bases not matched to a gene; V was cut back by 1 base and J by 9 bases. Germline lookup yields CDR1 SGHAT and CDR2 FQNNGV. The DNA for the CDR3 is TGTGCCAGCAGCTTAGGTGTAGGCGGGGGGGGATTCCGTGAGCAGTTCTTC. Protein: CASSLGVGGGGFREQFF. Full variable domain (missing parts from reference TRBV11-2 and TRBJ2-1): EAGVAQSPRYKIIEKRQSVAFWCNPISGHATLYWYQQILGQGPKLLIQFQNNGVVDDSQLPKDRFSAERLKGVDSTLKIQPAKLEDSAVYLCASSLGVGGGGFREQFFGPGTRLTVL.

The rearrangement uses TRBV6-5 and TRBJ1-5; D gene ambiguous. V shed 4 bases and J shed 3 bases, with 10 bases lying between them. CDR3 length equals 14 residues. Germline V lookup: CDR1 MNHEY, CDR2 SVGAGI. The CDR3 here is CASSFAAHNQPQHF. In DNA form, the CDR3 reads TGTGCCAGCAGTTTCGCGGCCCACAATCAGCCCCAGCATTTT.

V gene TRBV4-2 combines with J gene TRBJ2-5, with 9 nucleotides matching TRBD2. The CDR3 covers 16 residues. Trimming at V came to 0 bases and at J to 9 bases, leaving 11 bases not matched to a gene. Germline CDR1 is LGHNA and CDR2 is YNFKEQ. The CDR3 region has the DNA TGTGCCAGCAGCCAAGAATTTGGCGGGGGGGCTGACGCCCAGTACTTC. This gives the protein CASSQEFGGGADAQYF.

V gene TRBV5-1 combines with J gene TRBJ1-3; 7 nucleotides agree with TRBD1. Germline trimming cut 4 bases from V and 2 bases from J; bases unmatched to any gene: 9. Germline CDR1 and CDR2: SGHRS and YFSETQ. This CDR3 region has 16 residues. CDR3 bases: TGCGCCAGCAGCCTATATCGAGGACAGGCTGGAAACACCATATATTTT. The encoded protein is CASSLYRGQAGNTIYF.

The V gene is TRBV27, the J gene TRBJ2-1; 11 nucleotides line up with TRBD1. Germline V gene lookup returns CDR1 MNHEY and CDR2 SMNVEV (reference sequence). After removal of 6 bases from V and 5 bases from J, the junction contained 15 bases not matched to a gene. The CDR3 is 18 amino acids. The CDR3: CASSLRGLLGQGDNEQFF. CDR3 in DNA: TGTGCCAGCAGCCTTCGTGGCCTCCTGGGACAGGGGGACAATGAGCAGTTCTTC.

The rearrangement links TRBV19 to TRBJ1-4, with TRBD1 matching over 8 bases. Per germline, CDR1 LNHDA and CDR2 SQIVND (reference sequence). The CDR3 sequence is 13 residues long. The junction had 7 bases not matched to a gene; V was cut back by 10 bases and J by 6 bases. The CDR3 sequence is CATRDRKHEKLFF. The CDR3 DNA reads TGTGCCACCCGGGACAGGAAACATGAAAAACTGTTTTTT.

The J gene is TRBJ1-5, the V gene TRBV6-1, with 10 bases matching TRBD1. After removal of 0 bases from V and 0 bases from J, the junction contained 11 bases not matched to a gene. This CDR3 spans 20 amino acids. Germline lookup yields CDR1 MNHNS and CDR2 SASEGT. The CDR3 protein is CASSEAGGDRGGYSNQPQHF. CDR3 DNA: TGTGCCAGCAGTGAAGCGGGTGGGGACAGGGGCGGTTATAGCAATCAGCCCCAGCATTTT.

The table lists this clone with a count of one. The chain uses TRBV5-1 and TRBJ2-5; the match to TRBD1 covers 10 bases. The CDR3 is 14 amino acids. V dropped 4 bases and J dropped 2; count of bases not matched to a gene: 2. The germline CDR1 and CDR2 sequences are SGHRS and YFSETQ. DNA of the CDR3: TGCGCCAGCAGCCCGGGACAGGGGCAAGAGACCCAGTACTTC. Protein: CASSPGQGQETQYF.

V gene TRBV3-1 (or the pseudogene TRBV3-2) combines with J gene TRBJ2-5; D is undetermined. V gave up 2 bases and J gave up 1 base, with 5 bases separating them. From germline, CDR1 is LGHDT and CDR2 YNNKEL (reference sequence). This CDR3 comprises 13 residues. The CDR3 coding sequence is TGTGCCAGCAGCCAATCAGGCCAAGAGACCCAGTACTTC. Its protein is CASSQSGQETQYF.

V gene TRBV6-6 combines with J gene TRBJ2-7, with 7 bases identical to TRBD1. The length of the CDR3 is 14 residues. The germline V gene encodes CDR1 MNHNY and CDR2 SVGAGI (reference sequence). V shed 2 bases, J shed 1 base, and the junction held 2 bases outside the gene matches. The CDR3 spells CASSYGTASYEQYF. In DNA form, the CDR3 reads TGTGCCAGCAGTTACGGGACAGCGTCCTACGAGCAGTACTTC.

The rearrangement links TRBV5-5 to TRBJ2-5; 7 bases are shared with TRBD1. This CDR3 is built from 18 residues. Germline assignment: CDR1 SGHKS and CDR2 YYEKEE (reference sequence). V shed 2 bases, J shed 5 bases, and the junction held 18 bases outside the gene matches. The chain's CDR3 is CASSFSDREFFPTETQYF. The CDR3 DNA follows: TGTGCCAGCAGCTTTAGTGACAGGGAGTTTTTCCCAACCGAGACCCAGTACTTC.

The gene calls are TRBV7-3 and TRBJ2-3, with TRBD2 matching 7 bases. Germline-derived CDR1 and CDR2 are SGHTA and FQGTGA. The J segment lost 1 base and the V segment lost 8 bases, leaving 6 bases of the junction unmatched. The CDR3 is made up of 14 amino acids. The CDR3 protein is CASCPSGGTDTQYF. The DNA for the CDR3 is TGTGCCAGCTGTCCGAGCGGGGGCACAGATACGCAGTATTTT.

The rearrangement joins TRBV11-2 to TRBJ1-2, with unresolved D. V lost 0 bases, J lost 8 bases, and 13 bases lay in between. The germline V gene has CDR1 SGHAT and CDR2 FQNNGV. The CDR3 length is 14 residues. The DNA of the CDR3 is TGTGCCAGCAGCTTAGATCTTGGTCGAGCCGGCTACACCTTC. It codes for CASSLDLGRAGYTF.

The rearrangement joins TRBV6-5 to TRBJ1-1; 10 nucleotides line up with TRBD1. V dropped 5 bases and J dropped 5; count of bases not matched to a gene: 5. CDR3 length equals 14 residues. Germline assignment: CDR1 MNHEY and CDR2 SVGAGI. DNA of the CDR3: TGTGCCAGCAGTCGACAGGGGGCACTTACTGAAGCTTTCTTT. As protein: CASSRQGALTEAFF.

The gene calls are TRBV9 and TRBJ1-2; D remains unclear. Germline V gives CDR1 SGDLS, CDR2 YYNGEE. CDR3 length equals 15 residues. The V gene lost 2 bases and the J gene lost 4 bases, with 15 bases spanning the gap. CDR3: CASSVEAGGVYGYTF. Written as DNA, the CDR3 is TGTGCCAGCAGCGTTGAGGCGGGTGGTGTCTATGGCTACACCTTC.

The CDR3 is CAISSLAGRDTGELFF. CDR3 DNA sequence: TGTGCCATCAGTTCGCTAGCGGGGAGGGACACCGGGGAGCTGTTTTTT. The genes are TRBV10-3 and TRBJ2-2; 9 bases fit TRBD2. CDR1 and CDR2 from the germline V gene are ENHRY and SYGVKD. Germline trimming cut 5 bases from V and 3 bases from J; bases unmatched to any gene: 7. This CDR3 spans 16 amino acids.

V gene TRBV12-5 combines with J gene TRBJ1-6; possibly TRBD1 for D (6 bases). The germline V gene has CDR1 LGHNT and CDR2 FRNRAP. V lost 0 bases to trimming and J lost 7 bases, with 10 bases between them. The CDR3 covers 15 residues. CDR3 protein: CASGLVGGANSPLHF. The DNA for the CDR3 is TGTGCTAGTGGTTTGGTTGGGGGGGCCAATTCACCCCTCCACTTT.